One and the same sample provided the 9 T cell receptor beta chains below, sequenced in a study of regulatory T cells in long-lasting Graves disease. Specified time point: persistent/refractory GD, antithyroid drugs over 5 years with positive TRAb. The authors made the TCR library using RNA they extracted from PBMCs. Combining iRepertoire HTBI primers with Arm-PCR of CDR3 regions, the authors built TCR beta libraries. MiXCR, run by TCRdb on the multiplex PCR reads, gives a single entry per CDR3 protein. The table includes hundreds of thousands of distinct CDR3 sequences, 20% detected once. Source: peripheral blood mononuclear cells (PBMCs), taken when the disease was refractory, from a patient treated with antithyroid drugs. Every receptor here comes from a female donor with Graves disease.

This clonotype has ten or more counts. This chain uses TRBV10-3 with TRBJ1-5, with 9 nucleotides matching TRBD1. V trimming: 6 bases; J trimming: 6 bases; junction bases outside the gene matches: 18. The germline gives CDR1 ENHRY, CDR2 SYGVKD. CDR3 length: 18 amino acids. In DNA, the CDR3 is TGTGCCATCAGCGGCATGACCCTGGGGACAGGGCTTTTTCAGCCCCAGCATTTT. Translation: CAISGMTLGTGLFQPQHF.

V and J are TRBV19 and TRBJ2-2, with D perhaps TRBD1 (6 bases). Germline V gives CDR1 LNHDA, CDR2 SQIVND (reference sequence). V dropped 6 bases and J dropped 4 bases, with 18 bases sitting between them. The CDR3 is made up of 16 amino acids. The CDR3 is CASRLAGRGGTGELFF. CDR3 DNA sequence: TGTGCCAGTAGACTCGCTGGCAGGGGCGGCACCGGGGAGCTGTTTTTT.

This clonotype was recorded a few times. A much more abundant neighbour one base away suggests this may be a read error. The CDR3 loop reads CTSTLNTEAFF. CDR3 nucleotides: TGTACCAGCACCCTGAACACTGAAGCTTTCTTT. The V gene is TRBV6-1, the J gene TRBJ1-1; D remains unclear. Germline lookup yields CDR1 MNHNS and CDR2 SASEGT. This CDR3 has 11 residues.

This clonotype was observed a handful of times. J is TRBJ1-5 and V is TRBV24-1, with a possible D match to TRBD1 (5 bases). CDR3 size: 13 residues. Deletions cut 8 bases from V and 6 bases from J, with 13 bases between. The germline V gene encodes CDR1 KGHDR and CDR2 SFDVKD. CDR3 bases: TGTGCCACCACCCGGGGGATAGGTCAGCCCCAGCATTTT. Its protein product is CATTRGIGQPQHF.

Regarding this clonotype: A read error may account for a junction end that differs from germline. J is TRBJ2-5 and V is TRBV20-1; 13 positions match TRBD2. Germline lookup yields CDR1 DFQATT and CDR2 SNEGSKA (reference sequence). This CDR3 spans 14 amino acids. DNA of the CDR3: TGCAGTGCTAAAAGGACTAGCGGGAGTGAGGCCCAATACTTC. This encodes CSAKRTSGSEAQYF.

This clonotype was seen at least ten times. The chain recombines TRBV6-5 with TRBJ2-2; TRBD2 agrees at 10 bases. The J segment lost 4 bases and the V segment lost 4 bases, leaving 3 bases of the junction unmatched. The CDR3 length is 15 residues. Germline CDR1 is MNHEY and CDR2 is SVGAGI. This CDR3 reads CASSWTSGLTGELFF. In nucleotides, the CDR3 is TGTGCCAGCAGTTGGACTAGCGGCCTCACCGGGGAGCTGTTTTTT.

The table lists this clonotype with many counts. V gene TRBV28 combines with J gene TRBJ2-2, with D unclear. In germline, CDR1 is MDHEN, CDR2 SYDVKM. CDR3 length: 15 residues. V was shortened by 3 bases and J by 8 bases, with 16 bases between the two germline ends. The CDR3 DNA follows: TGTGCCAGCAGTTTTCGACCTGCCTCGTCGGGGGAGCTGTTTTTT. It codes for CASSFRPASSGELFF. Full variable domain (rest looked up from reference TRBV28 and TRBJ2-2): DVKVTQSSRYLVKRTGEKVFLECVQDMDHENMFWYRQDPGLGLRLIYFSYDVKMKEKGDIPEGYSVSREKKERFSLILESASTNQTSMYLCASSFRPASSGELFFGEGSRLTVL.

This clonotype was counted ten times or more. This chain uses TRBV28 with TRBJ2-7, with TRBD1 identical over 8 bases. With V trimmed by 2 bases and J by 2 bases, 11 bases remained unmatched. Germline loops: CDR1 MDHEN, CDR2 SYDVKM. The CDR3 contains 17 residues. CDR3 DNA: TGTGCCAGCAGTTTAAAGTTTCGGACAGGGCCCACCTACGAGCAGTACTTC. It is translated as CASSLKFRTGPTYEQYF.

This clonotype turned up a few times. This sequence joins TRBV7-9 and TRBJ1-1; D is unclear. The CDR3 contains 13 residues. Deletions cut 5 bases from V and 6 bases from J, with 13 bases between. The germline CDR1 and CDR2 sequences are SEHNR and FQNEAQ (reference sequence). The CDR3 sequence is CASSLPPRAEAFF. CDR3 bases: TGTGCCAGCAGCCTCCCCCCGAGAGCTGAAGCTTTCTTT.